This T cell receptor beta chain was recovered during a study of tumor and adjacent non-tumor tissue in lung cancer. A modified ARM-PCR protocol with three rounds of nested PCR amplified TCRbeta. TCRdb re-called the multiplex PCR reads with MiXCR, one entry per CDR3 protein. The data show under 150,000 distinct CDR3 sequences, approximately 66% seen once. CDR1 is SGHAT and CDR2 is FQNNGV in the germline V gene. This CDR3 has 15 amino acids. About this clonotype itself: Germline and junction disagree at one end, which may indicate a read error.

No cell sorting was done before RNA was extracted from the tissue. The chain links TRBV11-2 to TRBJ2-1; TRBD1 might be the D (5 bases). The clonotype originates from a man in his sixties with small cell lung cancer. The specimen sequenced was lung tumor tissue. The CDR3, as DNA: TGTGCCAGCAGATTAGTGGGGCAGGGCTACTATGAGCAGTTCTTC. This gives the protein CASRLVGQGYYEQFF.